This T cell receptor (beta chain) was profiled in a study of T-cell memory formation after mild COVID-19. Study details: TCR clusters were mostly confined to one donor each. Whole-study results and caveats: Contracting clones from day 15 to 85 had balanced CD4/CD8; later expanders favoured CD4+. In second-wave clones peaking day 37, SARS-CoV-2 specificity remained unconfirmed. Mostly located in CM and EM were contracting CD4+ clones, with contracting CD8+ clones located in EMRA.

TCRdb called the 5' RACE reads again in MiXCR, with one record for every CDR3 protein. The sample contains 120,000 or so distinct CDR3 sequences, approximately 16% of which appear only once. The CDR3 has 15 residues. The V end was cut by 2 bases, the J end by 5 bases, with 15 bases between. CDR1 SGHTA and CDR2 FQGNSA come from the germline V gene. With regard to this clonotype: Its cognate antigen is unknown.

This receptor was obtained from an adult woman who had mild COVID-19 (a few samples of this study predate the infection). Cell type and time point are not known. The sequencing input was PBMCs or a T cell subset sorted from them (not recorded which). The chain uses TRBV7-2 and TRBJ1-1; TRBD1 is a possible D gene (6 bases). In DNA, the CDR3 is TGTGCCAGCAGCTTAACCCGGGGGGCTGGTACTGAAGCTTTCTTT. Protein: CASSLTRGAGTEAFF.